This TCR beta chain was found in a study of identical twins. Whole-study findings and limits: Among monozygotic twins, out-of-frame TCR alpha sharing exceeded what models predicted.

As regards this clonotype: No antigen is known for it.

TCRdb reprocessed the 5' RACE reads with MiXCR, giving one entry per CDR3 protein. The sample includes 600,000 to 800,000 distinct CDR3 sequences, around 20% of them seen just once. The length of the CDR3 is 15 residues. V lost 1 base and J lost 2; bases outside the gene matches: 3. From germline, CDR1 is LGHNA and CDR2 YSLEER. This sample was shared with a second study, whose subject was T cells expressing NK-cell markers. That report notes: One of the eight sequenced donors was seronegative, whereas the other seven were HCMV-seropositive.

The specimen sequenced was PBMCs. The chain uses TRBV4-3 and TRBJ2-7, with 9 bases identical to TRBD2. The TCR was taken from a woman younger than 30 in good health. The CDR3 DNA follows: TGCGCCAGCAGCCAAGCCAGGACTAGCGCCTACGAGCAGTACTTC. Protein: CASSQARTSAYEQYF.